This T cell receptor beta chain emerged from a study of T cells in Graves' hyperthyroidism and ophthalmopathy. Germline assignment: CDR1 LNHDA and CDR2 SQIVND (reference sequence). Deletions cut 0 bases from V and 1 base from J, with 3 bases between. This CDR3 has 13 residues. Amplification of TCR beta CDR3 regions used RNA as the template. The study used the HTBI primer set for a first-round RT-PCR of the TCR CDR3. From the multiplex PCR reads, TCRdb called clonotypes with MiXCR, one entry per CDR3 protein. The sample shows over 700,000 distinct CDR3 sequences, around 19% of them seen only once. The V gene is TRBV19, the J gene TRBJ1-1, with no clear D. The specimen sequenced was blood. The clonotype comes from a woman aged 45-65 years with Graves' hyperthyroidism that later progressed to Graves' ophthalmopathy. CDR3 nucleotide sequence: TGTGCCAGTAGTATAGACTGGAACACTGAAGCTTTCTTT. Translated: CASSIDWNTEAFF.